The TCR beta chain described here comes from a study of patients and donors after allogeneic stem cell transplantation. MiXCR, run by TCRdb on the RT-PCR reads, gives a single entry per CDR3 protein. The sample records hundreds of thousands of distinct CDR3 sequences, under 20% being singletons. Trimming cost V 5 bases and J 0 bases, with 13 bases left between them. The CDR3 has 16 amino acids. The germline CDR1 and CDR2 sequences are SNHLY and FYNNEI. V usage is TRBV2 and J usage is TRBJ2-2; D remains unclear. Sequenced sample: blood, either unsorted or a sorted T cell fraction (not recorded which). The sequence was collected from a human donor who was either an allogeneic HSCT recipient or a stem cell or donor lymphocyte infusion donor (not recorded which). It is not recorded whose cells these are; they may come from a transplant donor. The CDR3 DNA reads TGTGCCAGCAGTCCCGATGTGGCTACGAACACCGGGGAGCTGTTTTTT. Translated: CASSPDVATNTGELFF. The full variable domain, with the rest looked up from reference TRBV2 and TRBJ2-2, is EPEVTQTPSHQVTQMGQEVILRCVPISNHLYFYWYRQILGQKVEFLVSFYNNEISEKSEIFDDQFSVERPDGSNFTLKIRSTKLEDSAMYFCASSPDVATNTGELFFGEGSRLTVL.